This entry concerns a single T cell receptor beta chain. Its antigen is not yet known. The data derive from a study of T cells expressing NK-cell markers (dated by TCRdb to about 2020). Study-level background: About eight donors provided sorted CD3+CD56+NKG2C+, CD3+CD56+NKG2C- and CD3+CD56-NKG2C+ T-cell subsets, whose TCR beta-chain repertoires were profiled. Libraries were sequenced as 2 x 150 bp reads on Illumina HiSeq 2000/2500, MiSeq or NextSeq. Of the eight sequenced donors, seven were found to be HCMV-seropositive and one was found to be HCMV-seronegative. All eight donors whose samples were sequenced were randomly selected healthy volunteers, three of them men and five women.

The investigation overall reported the following: Those dominant clonotypes were again the most abundant among CD3+CD56-NKG2C+ cells in several donors, at roughly 25-65%. Whether the expanded NKG2C-expressing T cell clones were specific for HCMV antigens was left unclear. In six donors, the dominant CD3+CD56+NKG2C+ clonotypes ranked among the top 10 CD8+ clonotypes, making up 1.0-7.0% of CD8+ T cells.

Sequencing was carried out with an Illumina HiSeq 2000. 5'RACE template switching, by which a universal primer site and unique molecular identifiers were added, was used to make TCR beta cDNA libraries. Priming for cDNA synthesis came from the TCR beta constant segment, and two successive PCR amplification steps followed. As for the original processing: MIGEC was used to demultiplex reads and group the reads by UMI, and MiTCR was used to assemble and quantify clonotypes. Only TCR cDNA sequences supported by at least two reads were kept to exclude erroneous sequences. Downstream repertoire analysis used the tcR package, and clonotypes were matched across fractions by CDR3 nucleotide sequence plus V segment. Antigen specificity was annotated against VDJdb with VDJmatch, allowing one amino acid substitution in CDR3. Following reprocessing of the reads by TCRdb, the data hold one row per CDR3 protein sequence and no DNA is available. None of the V and J calls come from the authors' own analysis; TCRdb made them. The table of this sample itemizes about 140,000 distinct CDR3 sequences. Approximately 12% of the sample rests with the top ten.

CDR1 and CDR2 (SGHVS, FQNEAQ) derive from the germline V gene. Measured from the cysteine to the phenylalanine, the CDR3 is 17 residues long. No DNA accompanies this entry. HCMV serostatus was determined by detecting HCMV-specific IgG in serum with a commercial ELISA kit. Ficoll density gradient centrifugation was used to isolate peripheral blood mononuclear cells from blood. The clonotype comes from a man aged 18 to 35 in good health. Donor details come from another sample of the same person, matched by shared clones. The sequence is built from TRBV7-8 and TRBJ2-1; the TCRdb D gene call, TRBD1, has no DNA to confirm it. The source material was blood T cells: a sorted CD56 or NKG2C T cell subset, CD4+ or CD8+ T cells, or bulk PBMC T cells (not recorded which). The CDR3: CASSYSGVRAGYNEQFF.